This T cell receptor beta chain was obtained from a study of blood T cell repertoires in COVID-19. In the study overall: There were acute and convalescent COVID-19 samples, and they came from the United States, Italy and Spain. In each case, the material was cDNA or gDNA derived from T cells, B-cell-depleted T cells, or PBMCs.

The V and J ends lost 5 bases and 4 bases, in that order; junction bases with no gene match: 6. Germline V gene data show CDR1 as LNHDA and CDR2 as SQIVND (reference sequence). This CDR3 is built from 16 residues. Authors' processing steps: Quantification of nucleated cells was approximated via reference gene primer amplification. Produced via immunoSEQ multiplex PCR; TCRdb's table is partial and in-frame only. D and trimming were read from the DNA, whereas the V and J calls and clone size are those reported in that table. This table has 150,000 or so clones, about 80% appearing once. The TCR was taken from a woman in her fifties or sixties with acute or convalescent COVID-19. Specimen: peripheral blood. This chain links TRBV19 with TRBJ2-7; TRBD2 agrees at 15 bases. The CDR3 reads CASSSRTSGRVYEQYF. CDR3 nucleotides: TGTGCCAGTAGTTCTCGGACTAGCGGGAGGGTTTACGAGCAGTACTTC.